This paragraph reports one T cell receptor beta chain. This clonotype was counted only a few times. It has no known antigen specificity. No much larger clone is present one base from it, and per-base qualities are unavailable. The germline V gene gives CDR1 as MGHRA and CDR2 as YSYEKL. The CDR3 starts with the cysteine, ends with the phenylalanine, and has 16 residues. The read is trimmed to its CDR3 DNA, 48 bases read in frame from base 1. The junction carries 14 bases between V and J, which are trimmed by 0 bases and 3 bases respectively. The data derive from a study of chronic HIV infection and antiretroviral therapy (dated by TCRdb to between 2014 and 2017). Library construction relied on 5' RACE. The instrument was an Illumina MiSeq. TCRdb cleaned the public reads at Q25 with fastp, built clones with MiXCR and kept in-frame beta chains. Rows with a matching CDR3 protein are joined into one entry that keeps the most common DNA and genes. This sample gives just over 30,000 distinct CDR3 sequences in total; more than 7.5% of them show up just once. The top ten clonotypes cover roughly 2.7% of the sample.

The TCR sequence derives from an adult who had HIV and had not received antiretroviral therapy, or was an uninfected healthy control (not recorded which). Sequenced: peripheral blood. The sequence joins TRBV4-1 to TRBJ1-2; TRBD1 could be the D gene, as 6 bases match. The DNA reads as follows: TGCGCCAGCAGCCAAGATTTACAGGGACGAGACTATGGCTACACCTTC. Its protein product is CASSQDLQGRDYGYTF.